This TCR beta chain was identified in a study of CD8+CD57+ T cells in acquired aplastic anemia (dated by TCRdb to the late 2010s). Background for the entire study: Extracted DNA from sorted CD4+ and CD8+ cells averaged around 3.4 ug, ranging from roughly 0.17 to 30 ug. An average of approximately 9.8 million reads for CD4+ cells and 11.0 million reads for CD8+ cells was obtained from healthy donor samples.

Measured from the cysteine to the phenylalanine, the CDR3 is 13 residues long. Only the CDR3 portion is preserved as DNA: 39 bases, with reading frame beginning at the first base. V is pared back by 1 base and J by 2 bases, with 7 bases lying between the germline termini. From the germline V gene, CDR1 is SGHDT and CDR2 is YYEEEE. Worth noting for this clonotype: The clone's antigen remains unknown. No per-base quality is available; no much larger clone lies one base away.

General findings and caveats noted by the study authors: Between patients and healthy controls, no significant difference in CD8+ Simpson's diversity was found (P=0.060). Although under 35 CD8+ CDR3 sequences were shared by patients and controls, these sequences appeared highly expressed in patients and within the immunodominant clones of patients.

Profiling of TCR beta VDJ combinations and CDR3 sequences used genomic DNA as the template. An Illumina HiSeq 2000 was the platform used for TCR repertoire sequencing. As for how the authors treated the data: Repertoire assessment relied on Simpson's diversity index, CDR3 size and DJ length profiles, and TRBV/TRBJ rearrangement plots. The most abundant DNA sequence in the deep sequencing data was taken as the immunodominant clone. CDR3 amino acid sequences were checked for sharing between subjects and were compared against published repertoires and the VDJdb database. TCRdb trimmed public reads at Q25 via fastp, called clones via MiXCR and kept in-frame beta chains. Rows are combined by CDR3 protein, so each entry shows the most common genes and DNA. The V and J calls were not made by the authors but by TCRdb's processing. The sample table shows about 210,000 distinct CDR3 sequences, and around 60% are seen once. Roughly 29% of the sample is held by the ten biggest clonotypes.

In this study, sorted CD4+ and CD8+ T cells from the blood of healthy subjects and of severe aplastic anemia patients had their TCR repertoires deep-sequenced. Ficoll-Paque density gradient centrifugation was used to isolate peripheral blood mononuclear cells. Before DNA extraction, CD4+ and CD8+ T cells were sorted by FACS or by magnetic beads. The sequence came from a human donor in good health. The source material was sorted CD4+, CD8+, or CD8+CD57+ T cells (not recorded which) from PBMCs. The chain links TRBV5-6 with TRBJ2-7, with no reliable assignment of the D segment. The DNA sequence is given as TGTGCCAGCAGCTTGAGGTTCACCTACGAGCAGTACTTC. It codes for CASSLRFTYEQYF.